The 21 T cell receptor beta chains below were found in one sample sequenced in a study of T cell responses to AZD1222 COVID-19 vaccine. Clones were sequenced by immunoSEQ multiplex PCR, and TCRdb holds only the in-frame ones, with some missing. The sample lists 83,000 or so clones, approximately 91% occurring once. The sequenced sample was peripheral blood, obtained 28 days after the second AZD1222 dose. Receptor source: an adult who received the AZD1222 COVID-19 vaccine.

V usage is TRBV27 and J usage is TRBJ2-5, with 9 bases matching TRBD1. The CDR3 length is 17 residues. After removal of 5 bases from V and 5 bases from J, the junction contained 15 bases not matched to a gene. The germline CDR1 and CDR2 sequences are MNHEY and SMNVEV (reference sequence). This CDR3 is CASSDLRRDRAMETQYF. The CDR3 DNA reads as TGTGCCAGCAGTGACCTCCGGAGGGACAGGGCCATGGAGACCCAGTACTTC.

The CDR3 bases are TGCGCCAGCAGTCCCACCCCCTCTAGCGGGGCCACAGATACGCAGTATTTT. This codes for CASSPTPSSGATDTQYF. The chain carries TRBV10-2 and TRBJ2-3; 9 nucleotides agree with TRBD2. Germline CDR1 reads WSHSY; CDR2 reads SAAADI. The CDR3 contains 17 residues. Trimming took 5 bases from V and 2 from J; bases not matched to a gene: 11.

The rearrangement joins TRBV18 to TRBJ2-4; 11 bases are a match to TRBD2. The CDR3 totals 15 residues. Germline trimming cut 3 bases from V and 4 bases from J; bases unmatched to any gene: 2. Germline V gene sequence: CDR1 KGHSH, CDR2 LQKENI. The CDR3 here is CASSPGLAAKNIQYF. The CDR3 DNA is TGTGCCAGCTCACCGGGACTAGCGGCTAAAAACATTCAGTACTTC.

This clone was found once. V gene TRBV30 combines with J gene TRBJ2-1; D perhaps matches TRBD2 (6 bases). Per germline, CDR1 GTSNPN and CDR2 SVGIG (reference sequence). V was clipped by 5 bases and J by 9 bases, with 17 bases between them. The length of the CDR3 is 13 residues. The CDR3 sequence is CAWWWEVRREQFF. CDR3 DNA sequence: TGTGCCTGGTGGTGGGAGGTTCGGCGTGAGCAGTTCTTC.

In nucleotides, the CDR3 is TGTGCCAGCACAGGGGAGCAGGTCTATAATTCACCCCTCCACTTT. It yields the protein CASTGEQVYNSPLHF. The rearrangement links TRBV28 to TRBJ1-6, with D tentatively TRBD1 (6 bases). The CDR3 consists of 15 residues. Trimming removed 7 bases from V and 3 bases from J, with 13 bases in between. The germline V gene encodes CDR1 MDHEN and CDR2 SYDVKM.

The chain couples TRBV7-2 to TRBJ2-1; the D gene could be TRBD1 or TRBD2 (5 bases each). The CDR3 covers 16 residues. Germline CDR1 and CDR2: SGHTA and FQGNSA. V was shortened by 1 base and J by 7 bases, with 17 bases between the two germline ends. The DNA of the CDR3 is TGTGCCAGCAGCTTAGACGCTTGGGGGACCGGGAATGAGCAGTTCTTC. It yields the protein CASSLDAWGTGNEQFF.

The genes are TRBV7-2 and TRBJ1-2; maybe TRBD1 (6 bases). Per germline, CDR1 SGHTA and CDR2 FQGNSA. Trimming took 2 bases from V and 1 from J, leaving 23 bases between them. This CDR3 contains 19 residues. The CDR3 reads CASSLKSTGRGRGNYGYTF. CDR3 coding DNA: TGTGCCAGCAGCTTAAAGTCCACAGGGCGAGGGCGAGGTAACTATGGCTACACCTTC.

The V gene is TRBV30, the J gene TRBJ1-2; D is unclear. Trimming shortened V by 3 bases and J by 8 bases, and 16 bases separated the two germline ends. CDR1 and CDR2 from the germline V gene are GTSNPN and SVGIG (reference sequence). The CDR3 totals 13 residues. The CDR3 nucleotides read TGTGCCTGGAGCGAAAGGTCGCCGGGAGGCTACACCTTC. It yields the protein CAWSERSPGGYTF.

The rearrangement joins TRBV6-6 to TRBJ2-1; 8 nucleotides line up with TRBD1. After removal of 7 bases from V and 8 bases from J, the junction contained 7 bases not matched to a gene. The V gene's germline CDR1 is MNHNY and CDR2 SVGAGI (reference sequence). There are 13 residues in the CDR3. CDR3 loop: CASTKDRVDEQFF. CDR3 nucleotides: TGTGCCAGCACCAAGGACAGGGTCGATGAGCAGTTCTTC.

The V gene is TRBV9, the J gene TRBJ1-4; possible D gene TRBD1, 5 bases. Trimming took off 3 bases at V and 10 bases at J, with 19 bases between the two ends. The CDR3 sequence is 15 residues long. Germline-derived CDR1 and CDR2 are SGDLS and YYNGEE. The CDR3 loop reads CASSAPWGRGLKLFF. CDR3 DNA: TGTGCCAGCAGCGCCCCTTGGGGGAGGGGTCTAAAACTGTTTTTT.

The chain recombines TRBV4-2 with TRBJ1-1; D perhaps matches TRBD1 (6 bases). V lost 1 base and J 0 bases, leaving 18 bases between the germline ends. The CDR3 covers 18 residues. Looked up from germline, CDR1 is LGHNA and CDR2 is YNFKEQ. The CDR3 DNA follows: TGTGCCAGCAGCCAAGGAGCGGCGGACAGCTTAATGAACACTGAAGCTTTCTTT. It is translated as CASSQGAADSLMNTEAFF.

The chain is built from TRBV7-8 and TRBJ2-2; D is unresolved. This CDR3 contains 15 residues. Germline CDR1 SGHVS, CDR2 FQNEAQ. With 5 bases removed from V and 8 bases from J, the gap between germline ends came to 18 bases. CDR3 region: CASSEKRGLSGELFF. As DNA, the CDR3 is TGTGCCAGCAGCGAGAAACGCGGTCTAAGTGGGGAGCTGTTTTTT. Filled out from reference TRBV7-8 and TRBJ2-2, the complete variable domain reads GAGVSQSPRYKVAKRGQDVALRCDPISGHVSLFWYQQALGQGPEFLTYFQNEAQLDKSGLPSDRFFAERPEGSVSTLKIQRTQQEDSAVYLCASSEKRGLSGELFFGEGSRLTVL.

V gene TRBV3-1 (or the pseudogene TRBV3-2) combines with J gene TRBJ2-7; D may be TRBD1 or TRBD2 (6 bases each). The germline V gene encodes CDR1 LGHDT and CDR2 YNNKEL (reference sequence). V shed 0 bases and J shed 1 base, with 13 bases lying between them. The CDR3 contains 16 residues. The CDR3, as DNA: TGTGCCAGCAGCCAAGAGGGGGGCGGGCCTTCCTACGAGCAGTACTTC. It specifies CASSQEGGGPSYEQYF.

V gene TRBV18 combines with J gene TRBJ1-1; weak D call: TRBD1 (6 bases). V lost 3 bases, J lost 2 bases, and 16 bases lay in between. This CDR3 is built from 16 residues. Germline V lookup: CDR1 KGHSH, CDR2 LQKENI. In nucleotides, the CDR3 is TGTGCCAGCTCACCCATCACGACAGGCAGAAACACTGAAGCTTTCTTT. Encoded protein: CASSPITTGRNTEAFF.

The rearrangement joins TRBV7-2 to TRBJ2-7, with TRBD2 identical over 9 bases. Germline CDR1 SGHTA, CDR2 FQGNSA. The CDR3 totals 15 residues. J lost 3 bases, V lost 5 bases, and 8 bases had no gene match. This CDR3 reads CASSAYSGSSYEQYF. The CDR3 DNA sequence: TGTGCCAGCAGCGCCTATAGCGGGAGTAGCTACGAGCAGTACTTC.

This clone was found a few times. The chain carries TRBV4-2 and TRBJ2-5; no reliable D call. Germline-derived CDR1 and CDR2 are LGHNA and YNFKEQ. V was trimmed by 2 bases and J by 5 bases, leaving 12 bases between them. This CDR3 has 14 amino acids. The CDR3 DNA is TGTGCCAGCAGCCAAAGGGTGGAAATGGAGACCCAGTACTTC. This translates into CASSQRVEMETQYF.

V gene TRBV28 combines with J gene TRBJ2-5; 10 nucleotides line up with TRBD2. V lost 8 bases and J lost 5; bases outside the gene matches: 8. The CDR3 length is 14 residues. The V gene's germline CDR1 is MDHEN and CDR2 SYDVKM. CDR3 DNA sequence: TGTGCCAGCTGGGCTAGCGGGAGTGTGGAGACCCAGTACTTC. Protein: CASWASGSVETQYF.

The chain carries TRBV11-2 and TRBJ1-5; D gene unclear. Germline CDR1 and CDR2: SGHAT and FQNNGV. The CDR3 runs 13 residues. V was trimmed by 0 bases and J by 4 bases, leaving 4 bases between them. CDR3 region: CASSLDVNQPQHF. The CDR3 nucleotides read TGTGCCAGCAGCTTAGATGTTAATCAGCCCCAGCATTTT.

V is TRBV28 and J is TRBJ1-2, with D possibly matching TRBD1 (5 bases). CDR1 MDHEN and CDR2 SYDVKM come from the germline V gene. This CDR3 has 12 amino acids. V lost 10 bases and J lost 1, with 10 bases in between. CDR3 protein: CATGQGNYGYTF. The DNA for the CDR3 is TGTGCCACCGGCCAGGGTAACTATGGCTACACCTTC.

This clone was seen a single time. The gene calls are TRBV18 and TRBJ1-2, with D unresolved. Germline V gives CDR1 KGHSH, CDR2 LQKENI. CDR3 length equals 16 residues. V dropped 0 bases and J dropped 3 bases, with 14 bases sitting between them. CDR3 DNA sequence: TGTGCCAGCTCACCACCGGGAGGACGCCCGGACTATGGCTACACCTTC. Encoded protein: CASSPPGGRPDYGYTF.

This clone showed up just a few times. The chain uses TRBV6-2 or TRBV6-3 and TRBJ1-6; the match to TRBD1 covers 7 bases. The germline CDR1 and CDR2 sequences are MNHEY and SVGEGT. The V and J ends lost 4 bases and 5 bases, in that order; junction bases with no gene match: 2. The CDR3 spans 14 residues. CDR3 in amino acids: CASSSGTDNSPLHF. The CDR3 DNA reads TGTGCCAGCAGTTCCGGGACAGATAATTCACCCCTCCACTTT.